The clone carrying this T cell receptor beta chain has more than one count but fewer than ten. Its antigen is unknown. At the DNA level, this CDR3 is encoded by other sequences in the same sample as well. The data are from a study of beta chain features in type 1 diabetes. In the study overall: All samples combined gave 107,917,701 sorted cells for examination.

The study's findings and limits: A moderate, significant TCRB CDR3 shortening appeared in type 1 diabetes across four CD4+ subsets. A potential PCR bias toward shorter templates would be equal in patient and control samples. Individuals with type 1 diabetes displayed fewer insertions and more deletions at VDJ junctions.

This CDR3 has 14 residues. The germline CDR1 and CDR2 sequences are SGHRS and YFSETQ. V lost 0 bases and J lost 5, with 11 bases in between. The whole isolated RNA underwent reverse transcription, so sequencing captured expressed TCRB transcripts. Each sample of naive, central memory or regulatory T cells had, on average, roughly 3.5 million reads. The protocol was immunoSEQ multiplex PCR, while the TCRdb copy is restricted to in-frame clones and leaves out a portion. This sample carries more than 300,000 clones, around an eighth of them seen once, and the ten largest clones take 0.0095% to 0.011%. The TCR sequence derives from a woman younger than 35 with type 1 diabetes. This chain uses TRBV5-1 with TRBJ2-5; D not resolved. The specimen was naive CD4+ T cells from blood. CDR3 nucleotide sequence: TGCGCCAGCAGCTTGGACTCAGTCGGGGAGACCCAGTACTTC. It encodes CASSLDSVGETQYF.